These 22 T cell receptor beta chains were all obtained from the same sample, sequenced in a study. The TRBV12-4/TRBJ1-2 clonotypes were amplified using barcode primers with ligated adaptors. In TCRdb, the multiplex PCR reads were re-called with MiXCR into one record per CDR3 protein. The table has 1,500 to 2,000 distinct CDR3 sequences, 1% to 1.5% seen once. Sequences were obtained from naive CD4+ T cells sorted from blood. As to subset: naive CD4+ T cells, CD4+CD45RA+CD25-. These receptors all stem from a female donor with breast cancer.

Judged by abundance, this clonotype is medium-sized (0.01 to 0.1%). The chain links TRBV12-3 or TRBV12-4 to TRBJ1-2; D uncertain. CDR3 size: 14 residues. V lost 5 bases, J lost 5 bases, and 15 bases lay in between. CDR3 in DNA: TGTGCCAGCAGTCGGACTGGGAGAGATTATGGCTACACCTTC. Translating gives CASSRTGRDYGYTF.

In this sample, this clonotype is large. The rearrangement joins TRBV12-3 or TRBV12-4 to TRBJ1-2; D unclear. With 6 bases removed from V and 5 bases from J, the gap between germline ends came to 16 bases. CDR3 length: 14 amino acids. The CDR3 bases are TGTGCCAGCAGCTCCTCAGGCAGATCATATGGCTACACCTTC. It yields the protein CASSSSGRSYGYTF.

This clonotype qualifies as medium-sized. The V and J genes are TRBV12-3 or TRBV12-4 and TRBJ1-2, with D hard to call. Trimming shortened V by 9 bases and J by 1 base, and 6 bases separated the two germline ends. The CDR3 extends over 11 amino acids. The CDR3 DNA sequence: TGTGCCAGTCAGGATAACTATGGCTACACCTTC. It encodes CASQDNYGYTF.

This clonotype is medium-sized by share. This chain links TRBV12-3 or TRBV12-4 with TRBJ1-2, with D possibly being TRBD1 (5 bases). CDR3 length equals 13 residues. Trimming removed 5 bases at V and 1 base at J, with 8 bases between. CDR3 DNA: TGTGCCAGCAGTCCCCAGGGTAACTATGGCTACACCTTC. Protein product: CASSPQGNYGYTF.

The J gene is TRBJ1-2, the V gene TRBV12-3 or TRBV12-4; perhaps TRBD1 as D (5 bases). V was clipped by 3 bases and J by 8 bases, with 13 bases between them. The CDR3 has 13 residues. As DNA, the CDR3 is TGTGCCAGCAGTTTGCTTCAGGGTAGCGGCTACACCTTC. This sequence encodes CASSLLQGSGYTF.

This clonotype rates as large. The J gene is TRBJ1-2, the V gene TRBV12-3 or TRBV12-4, with 8 bases fitting TRBD1. With V trimmed by 3 bases and J by 2 bases, 8 bases remained unmatched. The CDR3 length is 16 residues. The CDR3 nucleotides are TGTGCCAGCAGTTTTACAACCGGGACAGGCAACTATGGCTACACCTTC. It codes for CASSFTTGTGNYGYTF.

This clonotype ranks as medium-sized (0.01 to 0.1%). The CDR3 DNA is TGTGCCAGCAGTTACGATCCGGCAGGCTCGAACTATGGCTACACCTTC. Encoded protein: CASSYDPAGSNYGYTF. V gene TRBV12-3 or TRBV12-4 combines with J gene TRBJ1-2; D ambiguous. Trimming removed 4 bases from V and 2 bases from J, with 17 bases in between. The CDR3 has 16 amino acids.

A few counts support this clonotype. This chain links TRBV12-3 or TRBV12-4 with TRBJ1-2, with D uncertain. The CDR3 has 12 residues. The V end was cut by 6 bases, the J end by 2 bases, with 7 bases between. CDR3 in amino acids: CASSTTNYGYTF. The CDR3 nucleotides read TGTGCCAGCAGCACTACGAACTATGGCTACACCTTC.

This CDR3 reads CASSFMDYYGYTF. For the CDR3, the DNA is TGTGCCAGCAGTTTCATGGATTACTATGGCTACACCTTC. The J gene is TRBJ1-2, the V gene TRBV12-3 or TRBV12-4; D unclear. Trimming pared 3 bases from V and 3 bases from J, leaving 8 bases between. The CDR3 has 13 amino acids.

This clonotype is medium-sized. The rearrangement links TRBV12-3 or TRBV12-4 to TRBJ1-2; D gene uncertain. V was shortened by 5 bases and J by 4 bases, with 8 bases between the two germline ends. This CDR3 comprises 12 residues. The CDR3 DNA reads TGTGCCAGCAGTCAAGTCAGCTATGGCTACACCTTC. Translation: CASSQVSYGYTF.

This clonotype is judged medium-sized. This chain uses TRBV12-3 or TRBV12-4 with TRBJ1-2; D is uncertain. V gave up 8 bases and J gave up 0 bases, with 13 bases separating them. The CDR3 extends over 14 amino acids. The CDR3 DNA reads TGTGCCAGCTGCGGCTGGCTAGCTAACTATGGCTACACCTTC. This encodes CASCGWLANYGYTF.

This clonotype was seen repeatedly, ten times or more. The chain recombines TRBV12-3 or TRBV12-4 with TRBJ1-2; no clear D gene. The CDR3 length is 12 residues. Between the trimmed V and J ends, which lost 5 bases and 6 bases, there was a span of 10 bases. Here the CDR3 DNA reads TGTGCCAGCAGTGACCGGAGGGATGGCTACACCTTC. Its protein is CASSDRRDGYTF.

By frequency in the sample, this clonotype is medium-sized. The gene calls are TRBV12-3 or TRBV12-4 and TRBJ1-2, with D possibly TRBD1 on 5 matching bases. V shed 2 bases and J shed 2 bases, with 9 bases lying between them. The CDR3 spans 14 residues. CDR3 nucleotides: TGTGCCAGCAGTTTAAGTCGACAGAACTATGGCTACACCTTC. Protein product: CASSLSRQNYGYTF.

This clonotype is classed as medium-sized (0.01 to 0.1%). The chain recombines TRBV12-3 or TRBV12-4 with TRBJ1-2; D remains ambiguous. This CDR3 has 13 residues. Between the trimmed V and J ends, which lost 7 bases and 2 bases, there was a span of 11 bases. The CDR3 loop is CASKVAVNYGYTF. The CDR3 DNA reads TGTGCCAGCAAGGTGGCAGTGAACTATGGCTACACCTTC.

This clonotype is classed as medium-sized (0.01 to 0.1%). The rearrangement uses TRBV12-3 or TRBV12-4 and TRBJ1-2; the match to TRBD1 covers 8 bases. V was pared by 5 bases and J by 3 bases, with 8 bases of the junction left unmatched. The CDR3 contains 15 residues. The CDR3 protein is CASSPGQGSDYGYTF. The CDR3 DNA sequence: TGTGCCAGCAGTCCTGGACAGGGTTCGGACTATGGCTACACCTTC.

This clonotype showed up just a few times. The V gene is TRBV12-3 or TRBV12-4, the J gene TRBJ1-2; unclear D gene. V was shortened by 1 base and J by 7 bases, with 13 bases between the two germline ends. The CDR3 has 14 residues. CDR3 nucleotides: TGTGCCAGCAGTTTAGTGGCAGAGCTTAGTGGCTACACCTTC. This translates into CASSLVAELSGYTF.

This clonotype is medium-sized in the sample. This sequence joins TRBV12-3 or TRBV12-4 and TRBJ1-2, with no clear D. V was shortened by 2 bases and J by 2 bases, with 12 bases between the two germline ends. This CDR3 has 15 residues. In nucleotides, the CDR3 is TGTGCCAGCAGTTTACTAAGCAGAAACAACTATGGCTACACCTTC. It yields the protein CASSLLSRNNYGYTF.

The chain recombines TRBV12-3 or TRBV12-4 with TRBJ1-2; no reliable D call. The CDR3 has 12 residues. V was clipped by 4 bases and J by 8 bases, with 11 bases between them. CDR3 amino acids: CASSSHGGGYTF. The CDR3 nucleotides read TGTGCCAGCAGTTCACATGGTGGCGGCTACACCTTC.

This clonotype is deemed large. This chain uses TRBV12-3 or TRBV12-4 with TRBJ1-2; D unresolved. The V gene lost 5 bases and the J gene lost 5 bases, with 9 bases spanning the gap. This CDR3 region has 12 residues. The DNA of the CDR3 is TGTGCCAGCAGTCTAGAACGGTATGGCTACACCTTC. Its translation: CASSLERYGYTF.

By share of the sample, this clonotype is medium-sized. This sequence joins TRBV12-3 or TRBV12-4 and TRBJ1-2; D is undetermined. Trimming shortened V by 6 bases and J by 2 bases, and 10 bases separated the two germline ends. This CDR3 contains 13 residues. CDR3: CASSLTRNYGYTF. The CDR3 nucleotides are TGTGCCAGCAGCCTGACACGGAACTATGGCTACACCTTC.

This clonotype is termed medium-sized. The chain employs TRBV12-3 or TRBV12-4 and TRBJ1-2; D remains unclear. The V gene lost 3 bases and the J gene lost 2 bases, with 7 bases spanning the gap. This CDR3 has 13 residues. The CDR3 nucleotides read TGTGCCAGCAGTTTGGGCGCCAACTATGGCTACACCTTC. This translates into CASSLGANYGYTF.

This clonotype is judged medium-sized (0.01 to 0.1%). The chain couples TRBV12-3 or TRBV12-4 to TRBJ1-2, with no clear D. Trimming stripped 6 bases from V and 0 bases from J, with 14 bases between. The CDR3 totals 15 residues. The CDR3 protein is CASRPQRLPNYGYTF. Here the CDR3 DNA reads TGTGCCAGCAGACCTCAAAGACTACCTAACTATGGCTACACCTTC.